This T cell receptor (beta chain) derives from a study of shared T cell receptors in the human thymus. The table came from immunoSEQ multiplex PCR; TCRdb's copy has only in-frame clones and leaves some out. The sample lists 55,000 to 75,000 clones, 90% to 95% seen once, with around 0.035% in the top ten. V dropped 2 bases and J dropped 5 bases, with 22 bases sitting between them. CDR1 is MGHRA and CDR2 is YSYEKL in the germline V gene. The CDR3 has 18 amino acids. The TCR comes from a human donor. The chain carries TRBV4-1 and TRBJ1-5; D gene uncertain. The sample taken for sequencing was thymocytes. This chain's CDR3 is CASSQLPRVLQTDQPQHF. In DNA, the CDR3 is TGCGCCAGCAGCCAACTACCTAGGGTCCTCCAAACGGATCAGCCCCAGCATTTT.